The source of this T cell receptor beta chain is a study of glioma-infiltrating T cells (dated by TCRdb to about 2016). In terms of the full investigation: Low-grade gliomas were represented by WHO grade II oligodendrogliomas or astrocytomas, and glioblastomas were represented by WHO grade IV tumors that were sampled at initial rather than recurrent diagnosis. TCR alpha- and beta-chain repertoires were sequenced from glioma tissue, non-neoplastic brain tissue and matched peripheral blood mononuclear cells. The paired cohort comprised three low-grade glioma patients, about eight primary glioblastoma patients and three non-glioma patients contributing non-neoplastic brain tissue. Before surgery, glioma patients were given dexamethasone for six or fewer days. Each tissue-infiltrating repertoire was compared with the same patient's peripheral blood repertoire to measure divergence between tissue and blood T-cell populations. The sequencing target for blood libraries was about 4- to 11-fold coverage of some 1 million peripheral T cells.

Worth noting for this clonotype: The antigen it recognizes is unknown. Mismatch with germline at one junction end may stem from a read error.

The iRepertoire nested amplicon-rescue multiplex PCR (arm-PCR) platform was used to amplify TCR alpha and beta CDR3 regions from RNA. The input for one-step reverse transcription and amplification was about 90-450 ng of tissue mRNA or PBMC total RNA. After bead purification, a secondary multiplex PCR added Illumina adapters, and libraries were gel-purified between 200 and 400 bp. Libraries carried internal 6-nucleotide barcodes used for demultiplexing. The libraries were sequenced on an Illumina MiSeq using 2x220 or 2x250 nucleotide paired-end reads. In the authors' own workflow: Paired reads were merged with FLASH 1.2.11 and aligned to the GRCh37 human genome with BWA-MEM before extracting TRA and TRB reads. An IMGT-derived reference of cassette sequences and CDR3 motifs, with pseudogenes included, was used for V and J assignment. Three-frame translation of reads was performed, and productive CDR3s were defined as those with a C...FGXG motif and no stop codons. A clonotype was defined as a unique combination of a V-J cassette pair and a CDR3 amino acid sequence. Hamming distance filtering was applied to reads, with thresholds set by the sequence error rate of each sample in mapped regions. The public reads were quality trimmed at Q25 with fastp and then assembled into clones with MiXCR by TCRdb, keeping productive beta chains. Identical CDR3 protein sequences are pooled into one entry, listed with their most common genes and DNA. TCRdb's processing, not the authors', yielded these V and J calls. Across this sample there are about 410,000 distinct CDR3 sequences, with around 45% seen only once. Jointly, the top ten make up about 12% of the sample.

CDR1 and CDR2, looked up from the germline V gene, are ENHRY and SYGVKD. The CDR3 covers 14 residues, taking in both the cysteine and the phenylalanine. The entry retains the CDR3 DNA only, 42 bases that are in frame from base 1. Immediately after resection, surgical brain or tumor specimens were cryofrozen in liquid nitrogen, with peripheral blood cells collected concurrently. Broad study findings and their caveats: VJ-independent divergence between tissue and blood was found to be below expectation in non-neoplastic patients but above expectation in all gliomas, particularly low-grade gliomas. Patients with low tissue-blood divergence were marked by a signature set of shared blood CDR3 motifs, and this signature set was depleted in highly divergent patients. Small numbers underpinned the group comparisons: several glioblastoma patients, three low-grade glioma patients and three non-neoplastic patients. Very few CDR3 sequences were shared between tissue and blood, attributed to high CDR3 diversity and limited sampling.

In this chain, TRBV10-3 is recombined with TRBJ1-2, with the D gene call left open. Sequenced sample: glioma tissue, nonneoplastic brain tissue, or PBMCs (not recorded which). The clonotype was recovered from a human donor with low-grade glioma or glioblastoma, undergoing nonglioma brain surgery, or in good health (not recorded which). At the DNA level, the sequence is TGTGCCACCAGTGCGAGGAAGACTAACTATGGCTACACCTTC. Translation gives CATSARKTNYGYTF.